The 14 T cell receptor beta chains in this list originate from one sample, sequenced in a study of OX40 agonist ivuxolimab in advanced cancers. Libraries were constructed by the immunoSEQ multiplex PCR assay. Drawn from immuneACCESS, this table holds only the in-frame rearrangements with V and J called that TCRdb kept. Clones are partly lost; checked studies trace under half to an unresolved V gene and leave the rest unexplained. The sample contains about 64,000 clones, approximately 90% of them found a single time. The leading ten clones occupy about 0.46% of the sample. The input for sequencing was CD4+ or CD8+ T cells sorted from blood, taken in a trial of the OX40 agonist ivuxolimab. All receptors derive from an adult with an advanced solid tumor such as melanoma, head and neck, liver or kidney cancer.

The V call is TRBV5-1, the J call TRBJ2-5, with D tentatively TRBD1 or TRBD2 (5 bases each). V was pared by 4 bases and J by 2 bases, with 9 bases between. Germline CDR1 and CDR2: SGHRS and YFSETQ. This CDR3 spans 13 amino acids. DNA of the CDR3: TGCGCCAGCAGCAGGGGAGAACAAGAGACCCAGTACTTC. Amino acids: CASSRGEQETQYF.

The chain has TRBV9 and TRBJ2-1, with 12 bases identical to TRBD2. The CDR3 is 16 amino acids. From germline, CDR1 is SGDLS and CDR2 YYNGEE. V lost 4 bases and J lost 6; bases outside the gene matches: 8. The CDR3 nucleotides are TGTGCCAGCAGCTTTCGGACTAGCGGGATAGTCAATGAGCAGTTCTTC. Encoded protein: CASSFRTSGIVNEQFF.

This clone was picked up one time. The chain links TRBV4-3 to TRBJ1-2; D possibly corresponds to TRBD1 (6 bases). CDR3 length equals 15 residues. Germline V CDR1 and CDR2: LGHNA, YSLEER. The V end was cut by 1 base, the J end by 3 bases, with 12 bases between. This chain's CDR3 is CASSQADRPYYGYTF. The CDR3 bases are TGCGCCAGCAGCCAAGCAGACAGGCCATACTATGGCTACACCTTC.

As to this clone: Other DNA sequences within the sample encode an identical CDR3. The V gene is TRBV30, the J gene TRBJ2-2, with TRBD2 matching over 7 bases. J lost 5 bases, V lost 1 base, and 7 bases had no gene match. This CDR3 is built from 15 residues. Germline V gives CDR1 GTSNPN, CDR2 SVGIG (reference sequence). CDR3 sequence: CAWSGRGRGTGELFF. CDR3 in DNA: TGTGCCTGGAGTGGGCGGGGGAGGGGAACCGGGGAGCTGTTTTTT.

This chain links TRBV15 with TRBJ2-5; 12 bases align to TRBD2. Germline CDR1 and CDR2: LNHNV and YYDKDF (reference sequence). Trimming took 5 bases from V and 5 from J; bases not matched to a gene: 3. This CDR3 contains 14 residues. The CDR3, as DNA: TGTGCCACCAGCCCGACTAGCGGGAGTGAGACCCAGTACTTC. It codes for CATSPTSGSETQYF. Full variable domain (outside the CDR3, taken from reference TRBV15 and TRBJ2-5): DAMVIQNPRYQVTQFGKPVTLSCSQTLNHNVMYWYQQKSSQAPKLLFHYYDKDFNNEADTPDNFQSRRPNTSFCFLDIRSPGLGDTAMYLCATSPTSGSETQYFGPGTRLLVL.

The chain has TRBV27 and TRBJ1-5; the D is unclear. CDR1 and CDR2 from the germline V gene are MNHEY and SMNVEV (reference sequence). V lost 3 bases and J 4 bases, leaving 4 bases between the germline ends. The CDR3 consists of 12 residues. CDR3 bases: TGTGCCAGCAGTTTTTTAAATCAGCCCCAGCATTTT. It specifies CASSFLNQPQHF.

The chain recombines TRBV28 with TRBJ1-4, with unresolved D. This CDR3 contains 15 residues. Trimming removed 4 bases at V and 4 bases at J, with 13 bases between. The germline V gene encodes CDR1 MDHEN and CDR2 SYDVKM. CDR3 sequence reads: CASSSIGSRNEKLFF. In DNA, the CDR3 is TGTGCCAGCAGTTCCATCGGGAGCCGTAATGAAAAACTGTTTTTT.

The rearrangement uses TRBV30 and TRBJ1-5, with 7 bases identical to TRBD1. Per germline, CDR1 GTSNPN and CDR2 SVGIG (reference sequence). There are 15 residues in the CDR3. V lost 3 bases, J lost 1 base, and 6 bases stayed unmatched. The CDR3 region is CAWSVGQASNQPQHF. The CDR3 DNA follows: TGTGCCTGGAGCGTCGGACAGGCCAGCAATCAGCCCCAGCATTTT.

This chain connects TRBV19 to TRBJ2-7; TRBD2 agrees at 7 bases. Germline CDR1 LNHDA, CDR2 SQIVND (reference sequence). The length of the CDR3 is 17 residues. The ends lost 3 bases at V and 4 bases at J; junction bases unmatched: 15. The CDR3 reads CASSINRMAGAGYEQYF. The CDR3 coding sequence is TGTGCCAGTAGTATCAATCGGATGGCGGGAGCAGGATACGAGCAGTACTTC.

This chain uses TRBV29-1 with TRBJ2-3; 9 bases match TRBD2. The V gene's germline CDR1 is SQVTM and CDR2 ANQGSEA. The CDR3 covers 15 residues. J gave up 3 bases and V 4 bases, and 8 bases lay outside the gene matches. CDR3 sequence reads: CSVARRLAGTDTQYF. Written as DNA, the CDR3 is TGCAGCGTTGCACGCCGCCTAGCGGGAACAGATACGCAGTATTTT.

CDR3 residues: CASSQDTDQPQHF. The CDR3, as DNA: TGCGCCAGCAGCCAAGATACAGATCAGCCCCAGCATTTT. This chain joins TRBV4-3 and TRBJ1-5, with D hard to call. CDR1 LGHNA and CDR2 YSLEER come from the germline V gene. CDR3 length: 13 amino acids. V dropped 0 bases and J dropped 5 bases, with 5 bases sitting between them.

The chain links TRBV18 to TRBJ2-3, with D maybe TRBD1 (7 bases). V was shortened by 3 bases and J by 7 bases, with 11 bases between the two germline ends. The CDR3 is 13 amino acids. Germline V gene data show CDR1 as KGHSH and CDR2 as LQKENI. This chain's CDR3 is CASSPPGGNTQYF. CDR3 nucleotide sequence: TGTGCCAGCTCACCCCCAGGGGGGAATACGCAGTATTTT.

The chain combines TRBV6-1 with TRBJ2-7; TRBD1 might be the D (5 bases). This CDR3 comprises 14 residues. The germline CDR1 and CDR2 sequences are MNHNS and SASEGT. Trimming removed 3 bases from V and 5 bases from J, with 14 bases in between. The CDR3, as DNA: TGTGCCAGCAGTGAGGGTGGGGCTCGGAACGAGCAGTACTTC. Amino acid sequence: CASSEGGARNEQYF.

This chain links TRBV6-5 with TRBJ1-3; the D gene is possibly TRBD1 (5 bases). Looked up from germline, CDR1 is MNHEY and CDR2 is SVGAGI. The CDR3 is 14 residues long. V was clipped by 6 bases and J by 4 bases, with 13 bases between them. The CDR3 here is CASRVGGAGNTIYF. CDR3 DNA sequence: TGTGCCAGCAGAGTCGGCGGGGCGGGAAACACCATATATTTT.